This entry lists 9 T cell receptor beta chains sequenced from one sample in a study of radiation and T cells in renal cell carcinoma. The time point was: baseline pretreatment blood. The treatment is: 15 Gy SBRT to primary tumor, nephrectomy 4 weeks later. Some clones are missing from TCRdb's copy, which holds only in-frame ones; the method was immunoSEQ multiplex PCR. This table holds roughly 150,000 clones, about 87% found once. The source material was blood, sampled from a patient whose treatment included radiotherapy and nephrectomy. Receptors originate from a woman in her seventies with renal cell carcinoma.

The CDR3 loop is CASSLGTPSSYEQYF. The CDR3 DNA sequence: TGTGCCAGCAGCTTAGGGACCCCAAGCTCCTACGAGCAGTACTTC. The chain links TRBV11-3 to TRBJ2-7; D ambiguous. Trimming removed 1 base at V and 0 bases at J, with 10 bases between. The CDR3 has 15 amino acids. Germline V CDR1 and CDR2: SGHNT, YENEEA.

The chain employs TRBV5-4 and TRBJ1-5; 8 bases map to TRBD1. The ends lost 5 bases at V and 4 bases at J; junction bases unmatched: 5. Germline values: CDR1 SGHNT, CDR2 YYREEE (reference sequence). The CDR3 runs 14 residues. The CDR3 DNA is TGTGCCAGCAGTCAACAGGGGGGGAATCAGCCCCAGCATTTT. This gives the protein CASSQQGGNQPQHF.

J is TRBJ2-7 and V is TRBV19; tentative D call: TRBD2 (5 bases). The CDR3 length is 13 residues. Deletions cut 5 bases from V and 4 bases from J, with 12 bases between. CDR1 and CDR2 from the germline V gene are LNHDA and SQIVND (reference sequence). This CDR3 reads CASSFRTGYEQYF. The CDR3 DNA sequence: TGTGCCAGTAGTTTCCGGACGGGATACGAGCAGTACTTC.

The chain is built from TRBV30 and TRBJ2-3, with D perhaps matching TRBD2 (6 bases). The germline V and J ends were trimmed by 3 bases and 0 bases, with 22 bases remaining between them. Per the germline V gene, CDR1 is GTSNPN and CDR2 is SVGIG (reference sequence). This CDR3 region has 18 residues. In nucleotides, the CDR3 is TGTGCCTGGAGCCTTTCCCCTTTAGCGGACTCTAGCACAGATACGCAGTATTTT. It specifies CAWSLSPLADSSTDTQYF.

The rearrangement uses TRBV10-3 and TRBJ2-7; no definite D call. The CDR3 extends over 15 amino acids. Trimming cost V 4 bases and J 1 base, with 14 bases left between them. Germline CDR1 ENHRY, CDR2 SYGVKD. The CDR3 DNA follows: TGTGCCATCAGTGTAGGCCTGAAGAAGTCCTACGAGCAGTACTTC. This gives the protein CAISVGLKKSYEQYF.

The chain combines TRBV7-8 with TRBJ2-3; the match to TRBD2 covers 9 bases. The trim removed 4 bases at V and 3 bases at J, leaving 8 bases unmatched. CDR3 length: 16 amino acids. Germline assignment: CDR1 SGHVS and CDR2 FQNEAQ. The CDR3 protein is CASSSAVSGGTDTQYF. The CDR3 DNA is TGTGCCAGCAGCTCCGCCGTCAGCGGGGGGACAGATACGCAGTATTTT. Complete variable domain (other parts from reference TRBV7-8 and TRBJ2-3): GAGVSQSPRYKVAKRGQDVALRCDPISGHVSLFWYQQALGQGPEFLTYFQNEAQLDKSGLPSDRFFAERPEGSVSTLKIQRTQQEDSAVYLCASSSAVSGGTDTQYFGPGTRLTVL.

V usage is TRBV18 and J usage is TRBJ2-2; D remains unclear. CDR3 size: 16 residues. The ends were cut back, 0 bases at V and 6 bases at J, with 14 bases in the middle. Germline loops: CDR1 KGHSH, CDR2 LQKENI. CDR3 sequence (DNA): TGTGCCAGCTCACCACCGGGTTTGATAGAAGCCGGGGAGCTGTTTTTT. Translated: CASSPPGLIEAGELFF.

The chain joins TRBV5-4 to TRBJ2-1; D might be TRBD2 (6 bases). Trimming cost V 2 bases and J 4 bases, with 13 bases left between them. Per the germline V gene, CDR1 is SGHNT and CDR2 is YYREEE (reference sequence). The CDR3 contains 15 residues. DNA of the CDR3: TGTGCCAGCAGCTTCAAGGTGGGGGGATACAATGAGCAGTTCTTC. Protein sequence: CASSFKVGGYNEQFF.

The chain couples TRBV2 to TRBJ1-1; D gene unclear. This CDR3 has 17 residues. The ends were cut back, 4 bases at V and 1 base at J, with 19 bases in the middle. From germline, CDR1 is SNHLY and CDR2 FYNNEI. CDR3 nucleotides: TGTGCCAGCAGTGGACTAACAGAGAGATTTTCGAACACTGAAGCTTTCTTT. Encoded protein: CASSGLTERFSNTEAFF.